The TCR beta chain described here comes from a study of T-cell reconstitution after alpha-beta-depleted transplantation in children. Germline CDR1 SEHNR, CDR2 FQNEAQ (reference sequence). V lost 6 bases and J lost 2; bases outside the gene matches: 8. CDR3 length: 15 residues. The authors prepared the TCRbeta library with unique molecular identifiers. TCRdb passed the PCR reads through MiXCR, listing each CDR3 protein once. The sample consists of thousands of distinct CDR3 sequences, roughly 24% of them appearing once. Overall study findings and caveats: TCRbeta diversity was high at day 60 in some patients (a result of surviving recipient T cells and thymic progenitors). After transplant, at about two months, alpha-beta T cells were reportedly derived from several hundred expanded graft clones.

This clonotype is judged medium-sized. Its specificity is unknown. The clonotype was recovered from a boy under three years old who had a stem cell transplant for SCID, so the T cells may come from the graft donor. This chain links TRBV7-9 with TRBJ2-3, with 7 bases matching TRBD1. The input for sequencing was PBMCs, mostly from graft donor cells, taken 60 days after TCRalphabeta/CD19-depleted stem cell transplant. As DNA, the CDR3 is TGTGCCAGCAGGATTACAGGGGACGTCACAGATACGCAGTATTTT. Amino acids: CASRITGDVTDTQYF.